These T cell receptor beta chains were read from a single sample in a study of cytomegalovirus exposure and HLA in healthy donors. The data were produced by immunoSEQ multiplex PCR, yet TCRdb's version contains in-frame clones alone and is incomplete. Counted here are 150,000 to 200,000 clones, around 78% occurring once; the ten biggest clones make up 1.9%. The sequencing input was PBMCs. Every receptor here comes from a man aged 30-40 years in good health and CMV-seronegative. CDR3s include the opening cysteine and the closing phenylalanine or tryptophan. The order of the fields is D gene, V gene, clone size, J gene, CDR3 protein, CDR3 DNA. A D gene is named only where the DNA matches it firmly. The size of a clone is reported for some rows only, either as once, few or many, or as a class for expanded clones.

D gene: TRBD2; V gene: TRBV9; clone size: NA; J gene: TRBJ2-7; CDR3 protein: CASSPQPSGSAYEQYF; CDR3 DNA: TGTGCCAGCAGCCCCCAGCCCAGCGGGAGTGCCTACGAGCAGTACTTC
D gene: TRBD2; V gene: TRBV4-1; clone size: once; J gene: TRBJ2-7; CDR3 protein: CASSPTSGIFYEQYF; CDR3 DNA: TGCGCCAGCAGTCCTACTAGCGGGATCTTCTACGAGCAGTACTTC
D gene: TRBD1; V gene: TRBV7-3; clone size: NA; J gene: TRBJ2-5; CDR3 protein: CASSRTGDETQYF; CDR3 DNA: TGTGCCAGCAGCAGGACAGGGGATGAGACCCAGTACTTC
D gene: NA; V gene: TRBV19; clone size: few; J gene: TRBJ2-1; CDR3 protein: CASSIPAGRGNEQFF; CDR3 DNA: TGTGCCAGTAGTATCCCGGCGGGACGGGGAAATGAGCAGTTCTTC
D gene: TRBD1; V gene: TRBV7-9; clone size: NA; J gene: TRBJ1-4; CDR3 protein: CASSLVQQGAVVLKLFF; CDR3 DNA: TGTGCCAGCAGCTTAGTACAACAGGGGGCGGTCGTCTTAAAACTGTTTTTT
D gene: TRBD1; V gene: TRBV28; clone size: NA; J gene: TRBJ1-5; CDR3 protein: CASSPRGDQPQHF; CDR3 DNA: TGTGCCAGCAGCCCCAGGGGGGATCAGCCCCAGCATTTT
D gene: NA; V gene: TRBV7-3; clone size: NA; J gene: TRBJ2-2; CDR3 protein: CASSPGLGGTGELFF; CDR3 DNA: TGTGCCAGCAGCCCAGGCCTCGGGGGTACCGGGGAGCTGTTTTTT
D gene: NA; V gene: TRBV30; clone size: NA; J gene: TRBJ2-7; CDR3 protein: CAWSSGTLSYEQYF; CDR3 DNA: TGTGCCTGGAGTTCCGGGACACTATCCTACGAGCAGTACTTC
D gene: NA; V gene: TRBV27; clone size: NA; J gene: TRBJ1-1; CDR3 protein: CASSFNLRNTEAFF; CDR3 DNA: TGTGCCAGCAGTTTCAATCTACGGAACACTGAAGCTTTCTTT
D gene: TRBD1; V gene: TRBV5-1; clone size: NA; J gene: TRBJ2-7; CDR3 protein: CASSWAGTGTYEQYF; CDR3 DNA: TGCGCCAGCAGCTGGGCCGGGACAGGAACCTACGAGCAGTACTTC
D gene: NA; V gene: TRBV6-5; clone size: NA; J gene: TRBJ1-2; CDR3 protein: CASSLGGNYGYTF; CDR3 DNA: TGTGCCAGCAGTCTCGGGGGGAACTATGGCTACACCTTC
D gene: TRBD1; V gene: TRBV13; clone size: NA; J gene: TRBJ2-7; CDR3 protein: CASSSTRQGNYEQYF; CDR3 DNA: TGTGCCAGCAGCTCAACACGACAGGGGAACTACGAGCAGTACTTC
D gene: NA; V gene: TRBV27; clone size: NA; J gene: TRBJ1-3; CDR3 protein: CASSTLRANGNTIYF; CDR3 DNA: TGTGCCAGCAGCACCCTTAGAGCGAACGGAAACACCATATATTTT
D gene: TRBD1; V gene: TRBV5-6; clone size: NA; J gene: TRBJ1-1; CDR3 protein: CASSGTGGNTEAFF; CDR3 DNA: TGTGCCAGCAGCGGGACAGGGGGGAACACTGAAGCTTTCTTT
D gene: TRBD2; V gene: TRBV25-1; clone size: NA; J gene: TRBJ2-7; CDR3 protein: CASSLTGGSYEQYF; CDR3 DNA: TGTGCCAGCAGCCTTACGGGGGGGTCCTACGAGCAGTACTTC
D gene: NA; V gene: TRBV11-2; clone size: NA; J gene: TRBJ2-2; CDR3 protein: CASSLVRTVITGELFF; CDR3 DNA: TGTGCCAGCAGCTTAGTTCGGACAGTAATCACCGGGGAGCTGTTTTTT